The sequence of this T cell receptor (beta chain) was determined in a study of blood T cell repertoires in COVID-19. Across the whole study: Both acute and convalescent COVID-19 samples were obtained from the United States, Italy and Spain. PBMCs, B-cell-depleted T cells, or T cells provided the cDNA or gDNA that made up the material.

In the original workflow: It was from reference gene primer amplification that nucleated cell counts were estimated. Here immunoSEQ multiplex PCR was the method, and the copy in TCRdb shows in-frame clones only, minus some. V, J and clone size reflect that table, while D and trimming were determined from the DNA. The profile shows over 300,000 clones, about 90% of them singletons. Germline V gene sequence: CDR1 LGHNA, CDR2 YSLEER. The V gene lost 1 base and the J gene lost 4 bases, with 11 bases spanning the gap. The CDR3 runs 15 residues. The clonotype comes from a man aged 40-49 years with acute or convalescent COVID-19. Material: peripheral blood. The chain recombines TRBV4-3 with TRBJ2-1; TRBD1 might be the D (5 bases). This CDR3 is CASSQGPTGYNEQFF. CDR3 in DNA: TGCGCCAGCAGCCAAGGCCCAACAGGATACAATGAGCAGTTCTTC.